This T cell receptor beta chain was obtained from a study of blood T cell repertoires in COVID-19. Study summary: Acute and convalescent COVID-19 samples came from the United States, Italy and Spain.

Trimming removed 1 base at V and 11 bases at J, with 11 bases between. CDR1 and CDR2 (germline): LGHNA, YSLEER. The CDR3 length is 13 residues. Clones were read by immunoSEQ multiplex PCR, and TCRdb kept only the in-frame ones, dropping some. The data contain a few hundred thousand clones, under 85% of them seen just once; the ten biggest clones take up about 5.4%. Sequencing input: PBMCs or T cells enriched from blood (not recorded which). V usage is TRBV4-3 and J usage is TRBJ1-4; D not certain. The sequence was collected from a woman aged 45 to 65 who had recovered from COVID-19. Here the CDR3 reads CASSQAVEFKLFF. CDR3 DNA sequence: TGCGCCAGCAGCCAAGCCGTCGAGTTTAAACTGTTTTTT.